This entry features one TCR beta chain sequence. Its antigen is unknown. The method was immunoSEQ multiplex PCR; TCRdb's version includes in-frame clones alone and lacks a portion of them. The table has more than 150,000 clones, 85% to 90% seen once. The CDR3 has 13 residues. Trimming shortened V by 0 bases and J by 2 bases, and 5 bases separated the two germline ends. Germline CDR1 is SEHNR and CDR2 is FQNEAQ (reference sequence). Second-dose timings of about 4 or about 12 weeks were pooled. The data were taken from a study of T cell responses to AZD1222 COVID-19 vaccine. Study conclusions and caveats: Females outnumbered males among donors, who were mostly white British; clonal diversity was possibly underestimated. The number of AZD1222 recipients seropositive at baseline was only 5 to 7.

The receptor was derived from an adult who received the AZD1222 COVID-19 vaccine. The chain is built from TRBV7-9 and TRBJ2-7; no reliable D call. Source: peripheral blood, taken 28 days after the second AZD1222 dose. For the CDR3, the DNA is TGTGCCAGCAGCTTAGCGGGGACCTACGAGCAGTACTTC. Translation: CASSLAGTYEQYF.